What follows describes a single T cell receptor (beta chain). The CDR3 runs to 14 residues. Per germline, CDR1 MNHEY and CDR2 SMNVEV (reference sequence). Unmatched junction bases numbered 1, after V lost 3 bases and J lost 4 bases. These data come from a study of blood T cell repertoires in COVID-19. Overall study: Material from acute and convalescent COVID-19 was sourced from the United States, Italy and Spain. Nucleic acid was either cDNA or gDNA, and it came from T cells, B-cell-depleted T cells, or PBMCs.

Authors' data handling: From reference gene primer amplification, estimates of nucleated cell counts were derived. The repertoire was sequenced with immunoSEQ multiplex PCR; TCRdb's copy has only in-frame clones and lacks some. Clonal size and the V and J genes are those of that table, whereas D and trimming came from the DNA. The sample holds 250,000 to 300,000 clones, roughly 85% seen once. The specimen sequenced was peripheral blood. This sequence joins TRBV27 and TRBJ2-1; TRBD2 aligns across 9 bases. The sequence derives from a young woman with acute or convalescent COVID-19. CDR3 in DNA: TGTGCCAGCAGTTTGGGACTAGCTTACAATGAGCAGTTCTTC. This gives the protein CASSLGLAYNEQFF.